This T cell receptor beta chain was documented in a study of T cell responses to AZD1222 COVID-19 vaccine. Study details: Pooled samples include second doses given at about 4 or 12 weeks. Whole-study results and caveats: CD4 TCRs associated with vaccination spanned spike, dominating at 160-218 and 743-854. After the peak T cell response, and only then, were repertoires sampled.

The germline V gene encodes CDR1 SGHTA and CDR2 FQGTGA. The CDR3 totals 17 residues. Produced via immunoSEQ multiplex PCR; TCRdb's table is partial and in-frame only. The sample shows 120,000 or so clones, 75% to 90% of them seen only once. On this clone: The antigen is undetermined. At one end, the junction sequence differs from germline, possibly due to a read error.

This clonotype was obtained from an adult in good health. Here the sequenced sample was peripheral blood, taken on day 0 of AZD1222 vaccination. The J gene is TRBJ2-5, the V gene TRBV7-3, with TRBD2 identical over 14 bases. Here the CDR3 DNA reads TGTGCCAGCAGCCTAACGAGGGGACTAGCGGGGGAAGAGACCCAGTACTTC. It translates to CASSLTRGLAGEETQYF.